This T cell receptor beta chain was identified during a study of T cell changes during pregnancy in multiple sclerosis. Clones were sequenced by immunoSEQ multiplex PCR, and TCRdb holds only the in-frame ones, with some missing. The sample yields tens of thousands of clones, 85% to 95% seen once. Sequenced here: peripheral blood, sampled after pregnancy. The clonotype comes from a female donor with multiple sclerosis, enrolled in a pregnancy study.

CDR3: CASSLSREDGYTF. The CDR3 DNA follows: TGTGCCAGCAGCTTAAGCAGGGAAGACGGCTACACCTTC. The genes are TRBV13 and TRBJ1-2, with D tentatively TRBD1 (5 bases). Germline CDR1 reads PRHDT; CDR2 reads FYEKMQ (reference sequence). The CDR3 is 13 amino acids. Trimming pared 2 bases from V and 8 bases from J, leaving 12 bases between.